This TCR beta chain was captured by sequencing in a study of T-cell reconstitution after alpha-beta-depleted transplantation in children (dated by TCRdb to 2016 to 2018). Concerning the study at large: Using TCR repertoire profiling, the study followed T-cell immune reconstitution in a quantitative way in children after TCRalphabeta/CD19-depleted allogeneic hematopoietic cell transplantation. Here is what the overall study found, with its caveats: In some patients, the high TCRbeta diversity seen at day 60 was put down to recipient T cells and intrathymic progenitors that had survived conditioning. Over the following months the frequencies of hyperexpanded clones went down, and after one year T-cell counts and TCRbeta diversity were mostly credited to newly produced T cells. Apparently early alphabetaT-cell count recovery about two months after transplant reportedly relied on only several hundred rapidly expanded clones derived from non-depleted graft cells.

Details on this clonotype: Its recognized antigen is unknown. Per-nucleotide qualities are absent, and no much larger clonotype sits a single base away.

In the germline V gene, CDR1 corresponds to SGHRS and CDR2 to YFSETQ. V gives up 0 bases and J gives up 1 base, and the segment between their germline ends measures 8 bases. Its CDR3 holds 15 amino acids, cysteine through phenylalanine. The CDR3 DNA has 45 bases and is translated from base 1. Library preparation employed PCR. The sample was run on an Illumina HiSeq 2500. TCR library preparation used molecular barcoding, with unique molecular identifiers applied to normalize quantification of the TCRbeta repertoire. TCRdb applied fastp at Q25 and MiXCR to the public reads, then kept only in-frame beta chains. Merged by CDR3 protein, the rows form single entries marked with the most common genes and DNA. This sample comprises 700,000 to 950,000 distinct CDR3 sequences, roughly 15% of them detected only once. The top ten clones comprise approximately 5% of the sample. In light of the paper, this sample's treatment or condition label describes: allogeneic hematopoietic cell transplantation with graft depleted of TCRalphabeta T cells and CD19 B cells. Transplant recipients were children who received TCRalphabeta/CD19-depleted allogeneic hematopoietic cell grafts.

This clonotype was obtained from a male patient younger than 18 who had a stem cell transplant for acute lymphoblastic leukemia, so the T cells may come from the graft donor. The chain couples TRBV5-1 to TRBJ1-5; possibly the D gene is TRBD1, per 5 matching bases. The sample here was PBMCs, mostly from graft donor cells, taken 360 days after TCRalphabeta/CD19-depleted stem cell transplant. The nucleotide sequence reads TGCGCCAGCAGCTTGGCCGGGGCGAGCAATCAGCCCCAGCATTTT. This translates into CASSLAGASNQPQHF.